This T cell receptor (beta chain) stems from a study of blood T cell repertoires in COVID-19. The protocol was immunoSEQ multiplex PCR, while the TCRdb copy is restricted to in-frame clones and leaves out a portion. The table lists 200,000 to 250,000 clones, approximately 91% of them singletons. V shed 4 bases, J shed 7 bases, and the junction held 9 bases outside the gene matches. This CDR3 is built from 15 residues. Per germline, CDR1 GTSNPN and CDR2 SVGIG (reference sequence). J is TRBJ1-4 and V is TRBV30; 10 bases agree with TRBD1. Sequencing input: peripheral blood. This sequence originates from a woman aged 60-75 years with acute or convalescent COVID-19. The CDR3 DNA sequence: TGTGCCTGGACTCTGGACAGGGGGTACGGTGAAAAACTGTTTTTT. It specifies CAWTLDRGYGEKLFF.